A selection of T cell receptor beta chains follows, all from one sample in a study of OX40 agonist ivuxolimab in advanced cancers. TCRdb keeps only in-frame clones here, not all; method: immunoSEQ multiplex PCR. The sample contains about 54,000 clones, 91% of which appear only once. The sequenced sample was CD4+ or CD8+ T cells sorted from blood, obtained in a trial of the OX40 agonist ivuxolimab. The receptors were gathered from an adult with an advanced solid tumor such as melanoma, head and neck, liver or kidney cancer. Both conserved end residues are part of each CDR3. A D gene is named only where the DNA matches it firmly. Clone size is stated in some rows and not others, as once, few, many or a class when expanded.

clone_size,d_call,j_call,v_call,cdr3_nt,cdr3_aa
-,TRBD2,TRBJ2-5,TRBV29-1,TGCAGCGTTGTCCGGGGGGGTGGAGAGACCCAGTACTTC,CSVVRGGGETQYF
-,TRBD1,TRBJ2-1,TRBV6-1,TGTGCCAGCAGTGACCGGGACAGGGGTTACAATGAGCAGTTCTTC,CASSDRDRGYNEQFF
once,TRBD2,TRBJ2-7,TRBV13,TGTGCCAGCAGCCTAGCCCTCGGGGCGGGAGGATATGAGCAGTACTTC,CASSLALGAGGYEQYF
-,-,TRBJ2-7,TRBV7-3,TGTGCCAGCAGCTTAGGGCAGGGGGGACTCTACGAGCAGTACTTC,CASSLGQGGLYEQYF
-,TRBD2,TRBJ2-3,TRBV4-1,TGCGCCAGCAGCCGTTCGGGACTAGCGGTTCCCACAGATACGCAGTATTTT,CASSRSGLAVPTDTQYF
few,TRBD1,TRBJ1-6,TRBV5-1,TGCGCCAGCAGCTTGGCAGGGGGTAGTTCACCCCTCCACTTT,CASSLAGGSSPLHF
-,TRBD2,TRBJ2-7,TRBV9,TGTGCCAGCAGCCCTAGACTAGCGGGCGGCTCCTACGAGCAGTACTTC,CASSPRLAGGSYEQYF
once,-,TRBJ2-5,TRBV2,TGTGCCAGCAAGGGTGAAGAGACCCAGTACTTC,CASKGEETQYF
-,-,TRBJ1-4,TRBV6-1,TGTGCCAGCAGTGTCAGGGGAAGGGAGGGTGAAAAACTGTTTTTT,CASSVRGREGEKLFF
-,-,TRBJ1-1,TRBV5-8,TGTGCCAGCAGCTTGGGACCTATCCTCGATTACACTGAAGCTTTCTTT,CASSLGPILDYTEAFF
-,-,TRBJ1-5,TRBV7-9,TGTGCCAGCAGCTTGGGTACAGGGATCAATCAGCCCCAGCATTTT,CASSLGTGINQPQHF
-,TRBD1,TRBJ1-5,TRBV23-1,TGCGCCAGCAGTCAGGGGTTGGACAGGGGTCAGATTCATCAGCCCCAGCATTTT,CASSQGLDRGQIHQPQHF
-,-,TRBJ2-7,TRBV7-3,TGTGCCAGCAGCCGCCCCCTTTCAGACGAGCAGTACTTC,CASSRPLSDEQYF
-,-,TRBJ1-5,TRBV6-1,TGTGCCAGCAGCCCCGGGACATTGAAGCCCCAGCATTTT,CASSPGTLKPQHF
-,TRBD1,TRBJ2-2,TRBV10-1,TGCGCCAGCAGTGAGGACAGGGCGGAAACCGGGGAGCTGTTTTTT,CASSEDRAETGELFF
-,-,TRBJ2-4,TRBV6-1,TGTGCCAGCAGTGAGCGAGGGCACAGGGACATTCAGTACTTC,CASSERGHRDIQYF
-,-,TRBJ1-5,TRBV27,TGTGCCAGCAGTTTATCTGTCGACTCCACGGGGCAGCCCCAGCATTTT,CASSLSVDSTGQPQHF
-,-,TRBJ1-2,TRBV19,TGTGCCAGTAGTGCCGCCGGGACGGATTATGGCTACACCTTC,CASSAAGTDYGYTF
-,-,TRBJ1-2,TRBV11-3,TGTGCCAGCAGCTTAAATGGGGCAGGGTATGGCTACACCTTC,CASSLNGAGYGYTF
-,TRBD1,TRBJ2-7,TRBV2,TGTGCCAGCAGGAACAGGGGGCACGAGCAGTACTTC,CASRNRGHEQYF
-,-,TRBJ1-1,TRBV5-4,TGTGCCAGCAGCTTGCGGGGTAGTATGAACACTGAAGCTTTCTTT,CASSLRGSMNTEAFF
-,-,TRBJ1-2,TRBV29-1,TGCAGCGTTGGGGCGTGGGTGGATGGCTACACCTTC,CSVGAWVDGYTF
-,-,TRBJ1-1,TRBV10-1,TGCGCCAGCAGACAGAAGTGGGCCGAAATGAACACTGAAGCTTTCTTT,CASRQKWAEMNTEAFF
-,-,TRBJ2-2,TRBV18,TGTGCCAGCTCACCCCAACCGAACACCGGGGAGCTGTTTTTT,CASSPQPNTGELFF
-,-,TRBJ2-3,TRBV4-1,TGCGCCAGCAGCCAAGTGATTGGCCAGAATACAGATACGCAGTATTTT,CASSQVIGQNTDTQYF
-,-,TRBJ2-7,TRBV7-2,TGTGCCAGCAGCTTTGACAGATTGAACTCCTACGAGCAGTACTTC,CASSFDRLNSYEQYF
-,-,TRBJ2-7,TRBV28,TGTGCCAGCAGTCCAAACCAAGGGGAATACGACTTCAACGAGCAGTACTTC,CASSPNQGEYDFNEQYF
medium-sized,-,TRBJ1-1,TRBV10-3,TGTGCCATCAGTGAAGACAGTCTTGGAGCGGATTCTGAAGCTTTCTTT,CAISEDSLGADSEAFF
-,-,TRBJ1-5,TRBV19,TGTGCCAGTACAACCACGGGGAGAAGTCAGCCCCAGCATTTT,CASTTTGRSQPQHF
-,TRBD2,TRBJ2-5,TRBV7-2,TGTGCCAGCAGCCCCGGCGGGGGACCAACGGCCCAGTACTTC,CASSPGGGPTAQYF
-,-,TRBJ1-2,TRBV7-9,TGTGCCAGCAGCTTAGATGGGGCAGGGGACTATGGCTACACCTTC,CASSLDGAGDYGYTF
-,-,TRBJ1-1,TRBV29-1,TGCAGCGTACCAGGAGGGGACACTGAAGCTTTCTTT,CSVPGGDTEAFF
few,TRBD1,TRBJ2-7,TRBV2,TGTGCCAGCACTTGGACAGGCTCCGAGCAGTACTTC,CASTWTGSEQYF